This T cell receptor beta chain comes out of a study of monozygotic twins with cystic fibrosis. On the study more broadly: Libraries were built from approximately 3 micrograms of fragmented DNA using approximately 16 PCR cycles. Whole-study results and caveats: Clonality was generally low (median around 0.009), higher in the most severe patients. J usage was most co-twin-similar in 8 of 16 pairs, V in 13. In this small cohort, shared CDR3 numbers showed no association with age, concordance or disease severity.

TCRdb's copy holds only in-frame clones and misses some; the assay was immunoSEQ multiplex PCR. The sample includes some 15,000 clones, roughly 85% of them seen just once. The germline CDR1 and CDR2 sequences are LNHNV and YYDKDF (reference sequence). The V gene end was trimmed by 0 bases and the J gene end by 7 bases; junction bases not matched to a gene: 21. The CDR3 has 20 residues. Points on this clone: Its target is not known.

This clonotype was obtained from a boy aged 5-17 years with cystic fibrosis. This chain joins TRBV15 and TRBJ2-1; 7 bases line up with TRBD2. The sample comprised blood. The CDR3 protein is CATSRDRRLEWEGPRNEQFF. DNA for the CDR3: TGTGCCACCAGCAGAGATAGGAGACTAGAGTGGGAGGGCCCTCGAAATGAGCAGTTCTTC.